This entry lists 32 T cell receptor beta chains sequenced from one sample in a study of shared clonotypes between healthy human individuals. TCRdb's copy holds only in-frame clones and misses some; the assay was immunoSEQ multiplex PCR. The sample yields under 650,000 clones, about 96% seen once. Sample: naive CD4+ T cells sorted from blood. Described subset: CD45RA+ positively selected. These receptor sequences come from a woman in her 30s in good health.

This rearrangement joins TRBV9 to TRBJ1-3, with D tentatively TRBD1 (5 bases). V lost 0 bases, J lost 3 bases, and 13 bases lay in between. Germline lookup yields CDR1 SGDLS and CDR2 YYNGEE. This CDR3 spans 16 amino acids. CDR3 protein: CASSVEGQRIGNTIYF. The CDR3 DNA reads TGTGCCAGCAGCGTAGAAGGACAACGAATTGGAAACACCATATATTTT.

The gene calls are TRBV7-9 and TRBJ2-2, with D hard to call. The CDR3 totals 10 residues. Germline V CDR1 and CDR2: SEHNR, FQNEAQ (reference sequence). Trimming pared 8 bases from V and 9 bases from J, leaving 7 bases between. DNA for the CDR3: TGTGCCAGCGAAGGGAGGGAGCTGTTTTTT. Its translation: CASEGRELFF.

Details on this clone: Other DNA sequences from this sample encode an identical CDR3 as well. This sequence joins TRBV18 and TRBJ2-7, with unresolved D. Germline V gene data show CDR1 as KGHSH and CDR2 as LQKENI. The CDR3 extends over 13 amino acids. V was cut by 3 bases and J by 0 bases, with 6 bases left in between. The CDR3 loop reads CASSPSSSYEQYF. CDR3 DNA sequence: TGTGCCAGCTCACCTTCCAGCTCCTACGAGCAGTACTTC. Filled out from reference TRBV18 and TRBJ2-7, the complete variable domain reads NAGVMQNPRHLVRRRGQEARLRCSPMKGHSHVYWYRQLPEEGLKFMVYLQKENIIDESGMPKERFSAEFPKEGPSILRIQQVVRGDSAAYFCASSPSSSYEQYFGPGTRLTVT.

The chain is built from TRBV9 and TRBJ2-2, with TRBD2 as a possible D gene (5 bases). V was cut by 0 bases and J by 4 bases, with 16 bases left in between. The V gene's germline CDR1 is SGDLS and CDR2 YYNGEE. The CDR3 runs to 17 residues. The DNA for the CDR3 is TGTGCCAGCAGCGTAGCTTGGGGTAGTCGGGGCACCGGGGAGCTGTTTTTT. This translates into CASSVAWGSRGTGELFF.

The CDR3: CASSLVSAYNSPLHF. Here the CDR3 DNA reads TGTGCCAGCAGCTTAGTTTCGGCATACAATTCACCCCTCCACTTT. The rearrangement uses TRBV7-9 and TRBJ1-6; D remains unclear. The CDR3 sequence is 15 residues long. V was shortened by 1 base and J by 7 bases, with 11 bases between the two germline ends. Per the germline V gene, CDR1 is SEHNR and CDR2 is FQNEAQ (reference sequence).

This chain links TRBV5-8 with TRBJ1-2, with TRBD1 identical over 9 bases. Germline V lookup: CDR1 SGHTS, CDR2 YDEGEE. The CDR3 consists of 15 residues. The junction had 6 bases not matched to a gene; V was cut back by 0 bases and J by 6 bases. For the CDR3, the DNA is TGTGCCAGCAGCTTGGTACAGGGGGCGGTGCATGGCTACACCTTC. Its translation: CASSLVQGAVHGYTF.

This chain uses TRBV5-8 with TRBJ2-7; D call uncertain. This CDR3 is built from 13 residues. Germline V gene data show CDR1 as SGHTS and CDR2 as YDEGEE. V dropped 1 base and J dropped 1 base, with 6 bases sitting between them. The CDR3 region is CASSLPVSYEQYF. The CDR3 DNA sequence: TGTGCCAGCAGCTTGCCGGTATCCTACGAGCAGTACTTC.

J is TRBJ2-5 and V is TRBV15, with 10 bases aligning to TRBD2. Germline trimming cut 4 bases from V and 5 bases from J; bases unmatched to any gene: 4. The CDR3 consists of 14 residues. Looked up from germline, CDR1 is LNHNV and CDR2 is YYDKDF (reference sequence). CDR3 protein: CATSTGTSVETQYF. The CDR3 nucleotides are TGTGCCACCAGCACCGGGACTAGCGTGGAGACCCAGTACTTC.

The rearrangement joins TRBV11-3 to TRBJ2-1; D call uncertain. The CDR3 runs to 12 residues. V gave up 3 bases and J gave up 7 bases, with 7 bases separating them. Looked up from germline, CDR1 is SGHNT and CDR2 is YENEEA. The CDR3 nucleotides are TGTGCCAGCAGCTTTGACGGTAATGAGCAGTTCTTC. Translation: CASSFDGNEQFF.

The chain combines TRBV6-1 with TRBJ2-7, with D unclear. Per germline, CDR1 MNHNS and CDR2 SASEGT. V was trimmed by 7 bases and J by 4 bases, leaving 11 bases between them. This CDR3 has 12 residues. This CDR3 is CASKQRPYEQYF. DNA for the CDR3: TGTGCCAGCAAACAGCGCCCGTACGAGCAGTACTTC.

The rearrangement joins TRBV5-1 to TRBJ2-7; 12 bases are a match to TRBD2. V lost 3 bases, J lost 3 bases, and 4 bases stayed unmatched. Per germline, CDR1 SGHRS and CDR2 YFSETQ. This CDR3 region has 15 residues. This CDR3 reads CASSSRLAGVYEQYF. The CDR3 DNA reads TGCGCCAGCAGCTCGAGACTAGCGGGAGTCTACGAGCAGTACTTC.

This sequence joins TRBV6-1 and TRBJ2-6; D perhaps matches TRBD2 (5 bases). This CDR3 has 19 residues. Germline V gene lookup returns CDR1 MNHNS and CDR2 SASEGT. V gave up 2 bases and J gave up 0 bases, with 17 bases separating them. CDR3 sequence: CASSEINGRGSSGANVLTF. For the CDR3, the DNA is TGTGCCAGCAGTGAAATCAACGGCCGGGGTAGCTCTGGGGCCAACGTCCTGACTTTC.

This chain links TRBV5-6 with TRBJ2-1, with 10 bases that match TRBD2. Germline values: CDR1 SGHDT, CDR2 YYEEEE. CDR3 size: 16 residues. V lost 4 bases, J lost 7 bases, and 11 bases stayed unmatched. This chain's CDR3 is CASSVVAGGPGNEQFF. In nucleotides, the CDR3 is TGTGCCAGCAGCGTAGTAGCGGGAGGCCCTGGAAATGAGCAGTTCTTC.

This clone was counted a single time. The genes are TRBV5-1 and TRBJ1-1, with 7 nucleotides matching TRBD1. The CDR3 runs 14 residues. The germline V gene encodes CDR1 SGHRS and CDR2 YFSETQ. Trimming cost V 4 bases and J 3 bases; bases outside gene matches: 6. CDR3 sequence (DNA): TGCGCCAGCAGCGGCGGACAGGATTACACTGAAGCTTTCTTT. This gives the protein CASSGGQDYTEAFF.

The chain has TRBV19 and TRBJ2-5, with 8 bases identical to TRBD1. The junction had 7 bases not matched to a gene; V was cut back by 1 base and J by 6 bases. CDR3 length equals 15 residues. The V gene's germline CDR1 is LNHDA and CDR2 SQIVND (reference sequence). CDR3 sequence reads: CASSIGQGSIQTQYF. Here the CDR3 DNA reads TGTGCCAGTAGTATAGGACAGGGGAGTATACAGACCCAGTACTTC.

The rearrangement uses TRBV2 and TRBJ2-2; 14 nucleotides align to TRBD2. V lost 4 bases, J lost 4 bases, and 8 bases stayed unmatched. The CDR3 contains 18 residues. Germline V gene sequence: CDR1 SNHLY, CDR2 FYNNEI. The CDR3 sequence: CASSAGLAGVVGTGELFF. DNA for the CDR3: TGTGCCAGCAGTGCGGGACTAGCGGGAGTGGTTGGCACCGGGGAGCTGTTTTTT. Using reference TRBV2 and TRBJ2-2 for the parts outside the CDR3, the full variable domain is EPEVTQTPSHQVTQMGQEVILRCVPISNHLYFYWYRQILGQKVEFLVSFYNNEISEKSEIFDDQFSVERPDGSNFTLKIRSTKLEDSAMYFCASSAGLAGVVGTGELFFGEGSRLTVL.

The chain links TRBV5-1 to TRBJ2-7, with a weak D call TRBD2 (5 bases). The CDR3 runs to 18 residues. Per germline, CDR1 SGHRS and CDR2 YFSETQ. Trimming left V 4 bases short and J 3 bases short, with 26 bases between. CDR3 in amino acids: CASSPEEPWGAPFYEQYF. The CDR3 DNA sequence: TGCGCCAGCAGCCCGGAAGAACCCTGGGGAGCACCTTTCTACGAGCAGTACTTC.

The genes are TRBV7-9 and TRBJ2-2; D is possibly TRBD1 (6 bases). The CDR3 runs to 15 residues. From germline, CDR1 is SEHNR and CDR2 FQNEAQ (reference sequence). Trimming stripped 1 base from V and 7 bases from J, with 13 bases between. This chain's CDR3 is CASSLDTQGNGELFF. In nucleotides, the CDR3 is TGTGCCAGCAGCTTAGACACACAGGGAAACGGGGAGCTGTTTTTT.

The chain employs TRBV5-1 and TRBJ2-1; possibly TRBD1 or TRBD2 for D (5 bases each). The CDR3 sequence is 13 residues long. V was trimmed by 0 bases and J by 15 bases, leaving 16 bases between them. Germline V CDR1 and CDR2: SGHRS, YFSETQ. CDR3 residues: CASSLGGELNLFF. For the CDR3, the DNA is TGCGCCAGCAGCTTGGGAGGGGAGCTTAATCTGTTCTTC.

The gene calls are TRBV6-5 and TRBJ1-3; D uncertain. Trimming pared 2 bases from V and 2 bases from J, leaving 10 bases between. Germline CDR1 and CDR2: MNHEY and SVGAGI. CDR3 length: 15 residues. The CDR3 coding sequence is TGTGCCAGCAGTTACCAACCCCTGCCTGGAAACACCATATATTTT. Its protein product is CASSYQPLPGNTIYF.

CDR3 protein: CASSFLNYEQYF. CDR3 DNA sequence: TGTGCCAGCAGTTTTCTGAACTACGAGCAGTACTTC. The chain joins TRBV28 to TRBJ2-7; D remains ambiguous. V gave up 3 bases and J gave up 3 bases, with 6 bases separating them. The CDR3 loop spans 12 amino acids. The germline V gene encodes CDR1 MDHEN and CDR2 SYDVKM.

The chain uses TRBV7-8 and TRBJ2-2, with no clear D. The CDR3 is 21 amino acids. Per germline, CDR1 SGHVS and CDR2 FQNEAQ. V was clipped by 5 bases and J by 4 bases, with 32 bases between them. CDR3 in amino acids: CASSPAPGPIFGRTGTGELFF. The CDR3 coding sequence is TGTGCCAGCAGCCCCGCCCCCGGACCGATCTTCGGCAGGACGGGCACCGGGGAGCTGTTTTTT.

This chain joins TRBV2 and TRBJ2-1, with D possibly being TRBD2 (6 bases). Germline values: CDR1 SNHLY, CDR2 FYNNEI. Trimming removed 7 bases at V and 7 bases at J, with 11 bases between. The CDR3 has 12 amino acids. CDR3: CASKEGQNEQFF. In nucleotides, the CDR3 is TGTGCCAGCAAGGAGGGGCAGAATGAGCAGTTCTTC.

The chain couples TRBV10-3 to TRBJ2-7; weak D call: TRBD1 (6 bases). From germline, CDR1 is ENHRY and CDR2 SYGVKD. V was pared by 6 bases and J by 3 bases, with 9 bases between. The CDR3 loop spans 12 amino acids. This CDR3 is CAISLQGYEQYF. Written as DNA, the CDR3 is TGTGCCATCAGCCTACAGGGCTACGAGCAGTACTTC.

The chain employs TRBV6-1 and TRBJ2-5; D is uncertain. V gave up 2 bases and J gave up 2 bases, with 6 bases separating them. The germline V gene encodes CDR1 MNHNS and CDR2 SASEGT. The CDR3 contains 13 residues. The CDR3 bases are TGTGCCAGCAGTGAATTCAGGCAAGAGACCCAGTACTTC. The encoded protein is CASSEFRQETQYF.

This clone appeared a single time. The gene calls are TRBV11-2 and TRBJ2-7; TRBD2 agrees at 7 bases. Germline trimming cut 4 bases from V and 3 bases from J; bases unmatched to any gene: 9. This CDR3 is built from 15 residues. CDR1 and CDR2 from the germline V gene are SGHAT and FQNNGV. CDR3 sequence reads: CASSSLREDYYEQYF. The CDR3 region has the DNA TGTGCCAGCAGCTCCCTACGGGAGGACTACTACGAGCAGTACTTC.

The genes are TRBV5-1 and TRBJ1-4; possible D gene TRBD1, 6 bases. The germline gives CDR1 SGHRS, CDR2 YFSETQ. Trimming removed 4 bases from V and 1 base from J, with 11 bases in between. The CDR3 totals 15 residues. CDR3 sequence (DNA): TGCGCCAGCAGCGCGGTGGGACAAACTAATGAAAAACTGTTTTTT. It codes for CASSAVGQTNEKLFF.

V usage is TRBV18 and J usage is TRBJ2-3; TRBD2 matches 10 bases. This CDR3 has 18 amino acids. Germline loops: CDR1 KGHSH, CDR2 LQKENI. V trimming: 2 bases; J trimming: 3 bases; junction bases outside the gene matches: 11. The DNA of the CDR3 is TGTGCCAGCTCACCAATCATGGCTAGCGGGAGTGGGACAGATACGCAGTATTTT. Its protein product is CASSPIMASGSGTDTQYF.

The chain uses TRBV2 and TRBJ2-1, with no clear D. Germline V gene sequence: CDR1 SNHLY, CDR2 FYNNEI. CDR3 length equals 15 residues. The V and J ends lost 2 bases and 3 bases respectively, with 11 bases between them. CDR3 amino acids: CASSEQGIVYNEQFF. As DNA, the CDR3 is TGTGCCAGCAGTGAACAAGGGATAGTCTACAATGAGCAGTTCTTC.

The rearrangement joins TRBV6-5 to TRBJ2-7, with 14 bases that match TRBD2. The CDR3 is 16 residues long. CDR1 is MNHEY and CDR2 is SVGAGI in the germline V gene. V shed 2 bases, J shed 4 bases, and the junction held 4 bases outside the gene matches. CDR3 coding DNA: TGTGCCAGCAGTTACGAGGGGACTAGCGGGAGTTACGAGCAGTACTTC. Amino acid sequence: CASSYEGTSGSYEQYF.

V and J are TRBV21-1 and TRBJ1-1. TRBV21-1 represents a pseudogene. This CDR3 contains 14 residues. CDR3: CASSDERVNTEAFF. DNA of the CDR3: TGTGCCAGCAGCGACGAAAGGGTGAACACTGAAGCTTTCTTT.

The chain links TRBV1 to TRBJ2-7; the listed D gene, TRBD2, was not tested against the DNA. TRBV1 has pseudogene status. This CDR3 comprises 17 residues. CDR3 sequence (DNA): TGCACCAGCAGCCAAGAGAGTCCGCCCGCGGGAGTAGGCGAGCAGTACTTC. Amino acid sequence: CTSSQESPPAGVGEQYF.